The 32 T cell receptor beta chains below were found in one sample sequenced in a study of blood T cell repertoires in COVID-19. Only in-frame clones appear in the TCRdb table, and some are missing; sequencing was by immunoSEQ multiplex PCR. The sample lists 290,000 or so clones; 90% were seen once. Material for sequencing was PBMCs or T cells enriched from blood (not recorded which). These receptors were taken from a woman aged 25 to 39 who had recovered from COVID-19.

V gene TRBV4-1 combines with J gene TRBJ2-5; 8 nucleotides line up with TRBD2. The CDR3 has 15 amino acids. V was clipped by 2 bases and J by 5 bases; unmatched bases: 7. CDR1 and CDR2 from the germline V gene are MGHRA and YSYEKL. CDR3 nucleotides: TGCGCCAGCAGCCAAAAAAGGGCTAGCGGGGAGACCCAGTACTTC. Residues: CASSQKRASGETQYF.

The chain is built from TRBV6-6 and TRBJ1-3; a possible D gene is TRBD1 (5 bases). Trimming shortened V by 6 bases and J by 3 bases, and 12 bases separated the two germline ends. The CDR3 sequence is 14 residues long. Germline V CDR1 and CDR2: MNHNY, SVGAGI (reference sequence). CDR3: CASSPGTHGNTIYF. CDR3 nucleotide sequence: TGTGCCAGCAGCCCCGGGACTCATGGAAACACCATATATTTT.

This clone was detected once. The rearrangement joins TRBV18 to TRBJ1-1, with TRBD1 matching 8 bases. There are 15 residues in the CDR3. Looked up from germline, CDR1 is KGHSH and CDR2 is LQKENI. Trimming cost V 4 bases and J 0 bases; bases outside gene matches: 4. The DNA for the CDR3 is TGTGCCAGCTCACTCGGGGGACAGGTGAACACTGAAGCTTTCTTT. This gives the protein CASSLGGQVNTEAFF.

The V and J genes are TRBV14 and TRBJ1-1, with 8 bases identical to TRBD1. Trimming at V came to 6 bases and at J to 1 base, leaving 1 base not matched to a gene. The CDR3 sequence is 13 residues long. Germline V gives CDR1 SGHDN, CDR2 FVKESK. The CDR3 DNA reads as TGTGCCAGCAGAGACAGGGGGAACACTGAAGCTTTCTTT. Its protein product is CASRDRGNTEAFF.

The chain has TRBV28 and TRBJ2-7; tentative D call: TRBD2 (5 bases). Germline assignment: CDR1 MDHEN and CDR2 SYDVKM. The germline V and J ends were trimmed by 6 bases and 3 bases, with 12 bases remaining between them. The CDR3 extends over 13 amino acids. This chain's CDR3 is CASRRTSGYEQYF. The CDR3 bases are TGTGCCAGCAGGCGGACGAGCGGCTACGAGCAGTACTTC.

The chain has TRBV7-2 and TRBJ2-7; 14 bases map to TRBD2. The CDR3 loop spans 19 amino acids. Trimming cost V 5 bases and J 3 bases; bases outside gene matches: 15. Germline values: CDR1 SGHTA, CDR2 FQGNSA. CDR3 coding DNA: TGTGCCAGCAGCCGTCGTACAGGTACCGGGACTAGCGGGAGCTACGAGCAGTACTTC. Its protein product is CASSRRTGTGTSGSYEQYF.

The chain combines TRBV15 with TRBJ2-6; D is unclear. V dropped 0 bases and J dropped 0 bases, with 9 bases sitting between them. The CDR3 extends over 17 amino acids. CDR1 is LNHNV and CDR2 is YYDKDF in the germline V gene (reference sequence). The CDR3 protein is CATSRDESLSGANVLTF. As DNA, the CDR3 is TGTGCCACCAGCAGAGATGAGTCGCTCTCTGGGGCCAACGTCCTGACTTTC. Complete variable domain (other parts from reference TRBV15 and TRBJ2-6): DAMVIQNPRYQVTQFGKPVTLSCSQTLNHNVMYWYQQKSSQAPKLLFHYYDKDFNNEADTPDNFQSRRPNTSFCFLDIRSPGLGDTAMYLCATSRDESLSGANVLTFGAGSRLTVL.

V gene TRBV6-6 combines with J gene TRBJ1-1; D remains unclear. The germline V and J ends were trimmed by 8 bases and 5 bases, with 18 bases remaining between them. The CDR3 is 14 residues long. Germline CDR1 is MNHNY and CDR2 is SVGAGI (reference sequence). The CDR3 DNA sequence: TGTGCCAGCCGGGATACGACGTCGGGGACTGAAGCTTTCTTT. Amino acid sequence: CASRDTTSGTEAFF.

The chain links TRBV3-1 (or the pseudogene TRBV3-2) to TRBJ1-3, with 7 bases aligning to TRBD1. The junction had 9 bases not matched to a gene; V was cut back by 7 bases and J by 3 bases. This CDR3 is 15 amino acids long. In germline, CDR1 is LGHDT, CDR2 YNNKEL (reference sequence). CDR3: CASTSLGTDGNTIYF. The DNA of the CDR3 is TGTGCCAGCACCTCCCTAGGGACAGATGGAAACACCATATATTTT.

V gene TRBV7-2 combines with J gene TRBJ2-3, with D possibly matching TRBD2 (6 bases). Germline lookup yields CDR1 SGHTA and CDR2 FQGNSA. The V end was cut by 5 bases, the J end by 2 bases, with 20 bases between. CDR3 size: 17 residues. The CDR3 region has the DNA TGTGCCAGCAGCAATGGTGGTGTACAGCGGGCCACAGATACGCAGTATTTT. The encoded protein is CASSNGGVQRATDTQYF.

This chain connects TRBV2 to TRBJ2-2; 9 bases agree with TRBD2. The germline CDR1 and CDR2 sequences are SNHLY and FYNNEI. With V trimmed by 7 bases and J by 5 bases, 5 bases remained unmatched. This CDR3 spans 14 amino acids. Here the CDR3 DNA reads TGTGCCAGCAAGGCGGGAGGGGGAACCGGGGAGCTGTTTTTT. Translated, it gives CASKAGGGTGELFF.

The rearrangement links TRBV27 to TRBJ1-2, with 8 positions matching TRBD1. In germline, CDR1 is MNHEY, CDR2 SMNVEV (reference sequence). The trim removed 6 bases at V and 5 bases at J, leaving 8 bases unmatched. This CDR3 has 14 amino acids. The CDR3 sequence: CASRRAGGAYGYTF. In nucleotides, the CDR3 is TGTGCCAGCAGGCGCGCAGGGGGCGCATATGGCTACACCTTC.

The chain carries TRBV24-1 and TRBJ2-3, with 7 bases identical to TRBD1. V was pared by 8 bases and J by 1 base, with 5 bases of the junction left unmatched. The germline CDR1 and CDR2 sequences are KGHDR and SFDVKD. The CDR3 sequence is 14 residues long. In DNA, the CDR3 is TGTGCCACCACAGGGGGTTCAGGCACAGATACGCAGTATTTT. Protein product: CATTGGSGTDTQYF.

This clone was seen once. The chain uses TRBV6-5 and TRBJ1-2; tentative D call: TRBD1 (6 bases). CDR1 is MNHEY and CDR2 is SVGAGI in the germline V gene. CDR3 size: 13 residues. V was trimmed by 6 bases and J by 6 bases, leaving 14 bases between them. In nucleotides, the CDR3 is TGTGCCAGCAGGGGCCAGGGGTTTGATGGCTACACCTTC. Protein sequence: CASRGQGFDGYTF.

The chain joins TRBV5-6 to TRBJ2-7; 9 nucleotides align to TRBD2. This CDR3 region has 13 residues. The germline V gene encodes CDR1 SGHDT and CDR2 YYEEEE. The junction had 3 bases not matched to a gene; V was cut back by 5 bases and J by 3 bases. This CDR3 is CASSSSGNYEQYF. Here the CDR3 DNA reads TGTGCCAGCAGTTCTAGCGGGAACTACGAGCAGTACTTC.

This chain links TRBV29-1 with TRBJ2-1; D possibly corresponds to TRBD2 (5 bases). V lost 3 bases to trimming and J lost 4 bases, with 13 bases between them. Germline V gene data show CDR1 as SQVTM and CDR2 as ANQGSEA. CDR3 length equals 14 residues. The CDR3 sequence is CSVDGRERYNEQFF. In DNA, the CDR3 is TGCAGCGTTGATGGCCGGGAAAGGTACAATGAGCAGTTCTTC.

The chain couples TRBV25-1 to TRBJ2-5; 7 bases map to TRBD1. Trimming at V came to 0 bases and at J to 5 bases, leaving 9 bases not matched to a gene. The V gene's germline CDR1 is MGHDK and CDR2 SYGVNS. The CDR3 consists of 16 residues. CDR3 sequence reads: CASSEYKAGGTETQYF. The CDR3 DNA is TGTGCCAGCAGTGAATATAAGGCAGGGGGTACGGAGACCCAGTACTTC.

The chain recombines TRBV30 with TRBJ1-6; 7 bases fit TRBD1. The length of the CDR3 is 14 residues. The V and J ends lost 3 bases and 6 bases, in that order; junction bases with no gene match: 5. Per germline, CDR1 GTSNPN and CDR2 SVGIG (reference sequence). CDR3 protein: CAWRVQGFNSPLHF. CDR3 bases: TGTGCCTGGAGAGTACAGGGGTTTAATTCACCCCTCCACTTT.

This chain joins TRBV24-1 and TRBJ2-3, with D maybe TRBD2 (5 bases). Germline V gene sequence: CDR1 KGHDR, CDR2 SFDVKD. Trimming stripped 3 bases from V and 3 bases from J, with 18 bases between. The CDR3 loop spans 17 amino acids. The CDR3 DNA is TGTGCCACCAGTGATGGCATGAGGGATATTAGAACAGATACGCAGTATTTT. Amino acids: CATSDGMRDIRTDTQYF.

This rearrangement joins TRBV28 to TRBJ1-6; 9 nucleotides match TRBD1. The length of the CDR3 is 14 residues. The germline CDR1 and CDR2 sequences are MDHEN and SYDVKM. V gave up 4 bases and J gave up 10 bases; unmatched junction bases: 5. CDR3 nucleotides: TGTGCCAGCAGTTCCGGGACAGGGTTCTCACCCCTCCACTTT. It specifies CASSSGTGFSPLHF.

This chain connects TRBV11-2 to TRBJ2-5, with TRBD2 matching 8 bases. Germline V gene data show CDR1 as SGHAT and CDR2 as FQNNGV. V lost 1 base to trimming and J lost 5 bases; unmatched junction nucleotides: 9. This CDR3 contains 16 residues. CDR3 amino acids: CASSLVAAGVGETQYF. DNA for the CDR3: TGTGCCAGCAGCTTAGTGGCAGCGGGAGTCGGGGAGACCCAGTACTTC.

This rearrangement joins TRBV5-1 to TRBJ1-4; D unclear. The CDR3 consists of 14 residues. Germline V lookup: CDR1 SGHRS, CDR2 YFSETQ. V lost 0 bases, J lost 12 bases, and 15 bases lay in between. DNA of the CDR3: TGCGCCAGCAGCTTGGCCAACCTTCAAGCGGAACTGTTTTTT. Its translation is CASSLANLQAELFF. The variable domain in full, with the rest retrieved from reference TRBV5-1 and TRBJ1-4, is KAGVTQTPRYLIKTRGQQVTLSCSPISGHRSVSWYQQTPGQGLQFLFEYFSETQRNKGNFPGRFSGRQFSNSRSEMNVSTLELGDSALYLCASSLANLQAELFFGSGTQLSVL.

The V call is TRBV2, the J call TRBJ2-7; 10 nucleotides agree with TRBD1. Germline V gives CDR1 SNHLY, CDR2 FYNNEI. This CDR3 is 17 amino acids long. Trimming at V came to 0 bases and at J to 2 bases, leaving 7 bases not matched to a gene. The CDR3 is CASSEAGAGTGAYEQYF. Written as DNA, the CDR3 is TGTGCCAGCAGTGAAGCGGGGGCCGGGACAGGGGCCTACGAGCAGTACTTC.

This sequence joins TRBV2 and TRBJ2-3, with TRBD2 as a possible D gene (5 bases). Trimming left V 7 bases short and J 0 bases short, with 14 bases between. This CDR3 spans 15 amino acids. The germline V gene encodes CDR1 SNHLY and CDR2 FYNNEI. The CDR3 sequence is CASKKTSMSTDTQYF. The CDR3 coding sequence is TGTGCCAGCAAAAAAACTAGTATGAGCACAGATACGCAGTATTTT.

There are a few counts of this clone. CDR3 coding DNA: TGTGCCAGCAGTGCTCGGGACACCCGGAACAATCAGCCCCAGCATTTT. It yields the protein CASSARDTRNNQPQHF. The V gene is TRBV6-1, the J gene TRBJ1-5; maybe TRBD1 (6 bases). This CDR3 comprises 16 residues. V lost 4 bases, J lost 3 bases, and 16 bases lay in between. CDR1 and CDR2 (germline): MNHNS, SASEGT.

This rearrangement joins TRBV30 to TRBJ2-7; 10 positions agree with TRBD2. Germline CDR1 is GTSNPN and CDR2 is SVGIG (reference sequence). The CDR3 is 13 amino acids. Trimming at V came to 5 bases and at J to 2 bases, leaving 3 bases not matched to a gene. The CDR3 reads CAWRLAGAYEQYF. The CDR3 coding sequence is TGTGCCTGGCGGCTAGCGGGAGCCTACGAGCAGTACTTC.

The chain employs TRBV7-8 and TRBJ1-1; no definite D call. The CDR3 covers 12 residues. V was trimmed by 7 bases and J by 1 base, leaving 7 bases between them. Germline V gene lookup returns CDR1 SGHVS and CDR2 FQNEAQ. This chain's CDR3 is CASTPGNTEAFF. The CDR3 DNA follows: TGTGCCAGCACCCCGGGGAACACTGAAGCTTTCTTT.

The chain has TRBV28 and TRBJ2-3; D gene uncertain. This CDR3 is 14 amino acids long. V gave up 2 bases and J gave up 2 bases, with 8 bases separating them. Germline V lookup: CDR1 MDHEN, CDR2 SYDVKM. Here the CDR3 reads CASSLESYTDTQYF. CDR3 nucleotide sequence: TGTGCCAGCAGTTTAGAAAGCTACACAGATACGCAGTATTTT. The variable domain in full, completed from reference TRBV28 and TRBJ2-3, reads DVKVTQSSRYLVKRTGEKVFLECVQDMDHENMFWYRQDPGLGLRLIYFSYDVKMKEKGDIPEGYSVSREKKERFSLILESASTNQTSMYLCASSLESYTDTQYFGPGTRLTVL.

CDR3 bases: TGTGCCAGCAGCCTCGGGACAGGGATTTCACCCCTCCACTTT. Its translation is CASSLGTGISPLHF. The chain recombines TRBV14 with TRBJ1-6, with 9 bases that match TRBD1. J gave up 9 bases and V 4 bases, and 4 bases lay outside the gene matches. The CDR3 totals 14 residues. The V gene's germline CDR1 is SGHDN and CDR2 FVKESK.

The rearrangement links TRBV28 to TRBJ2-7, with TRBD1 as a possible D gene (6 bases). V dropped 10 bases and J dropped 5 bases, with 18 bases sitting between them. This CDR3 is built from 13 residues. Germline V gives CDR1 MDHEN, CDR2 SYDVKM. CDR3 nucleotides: TGTGCCACCCTCTCGAGCAGGGGAAACGAGCAGTACTTC. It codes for CATLSSRGNEQYF.

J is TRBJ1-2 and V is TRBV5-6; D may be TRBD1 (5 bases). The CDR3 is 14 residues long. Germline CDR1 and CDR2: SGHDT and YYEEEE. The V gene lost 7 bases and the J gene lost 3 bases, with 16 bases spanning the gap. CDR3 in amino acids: CASYPRGFDYGYTF. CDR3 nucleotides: TGTGCCAGCTACCCACGGGGGTTCGACTATGGCTACACCTTC.

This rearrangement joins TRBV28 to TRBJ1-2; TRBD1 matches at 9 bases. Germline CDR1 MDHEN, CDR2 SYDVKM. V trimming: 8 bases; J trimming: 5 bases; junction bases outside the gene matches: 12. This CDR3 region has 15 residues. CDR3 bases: TGTGCCAGCCTACCCGTGGACAGGGGTGAATATGGCTACACCTTC. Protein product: CASLPVDRGEYGYTF.